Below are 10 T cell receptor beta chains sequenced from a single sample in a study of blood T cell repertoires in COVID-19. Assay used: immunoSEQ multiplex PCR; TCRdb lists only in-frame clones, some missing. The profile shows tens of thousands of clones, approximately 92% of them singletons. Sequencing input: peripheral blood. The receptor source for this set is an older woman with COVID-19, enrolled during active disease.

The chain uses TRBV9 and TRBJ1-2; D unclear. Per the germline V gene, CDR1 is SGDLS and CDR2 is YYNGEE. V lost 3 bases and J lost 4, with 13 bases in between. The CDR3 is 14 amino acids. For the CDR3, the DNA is TGTGCCAGCAGCGAGGTAGGCAGGCCCTATGGCTACACCTTC. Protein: CASSEVGRPYGYTF. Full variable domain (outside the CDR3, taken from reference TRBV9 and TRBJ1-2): DSGVTQTPKHLITATGQRVTLRCSPRSGDLSVYWYQQSLDQGLQFLIQYYNGEERAKGNILERFSAQQFPDLHSELNLSSLELGDSALYFCASSEVGRPYGYTFGSGTRLTVV.

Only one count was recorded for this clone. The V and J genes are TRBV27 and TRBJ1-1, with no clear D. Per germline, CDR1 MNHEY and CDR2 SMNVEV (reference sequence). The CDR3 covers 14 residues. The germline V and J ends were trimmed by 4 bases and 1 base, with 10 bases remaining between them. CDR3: CASSSPYENTEAFF. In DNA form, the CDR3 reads TGTGCCAGCAGTTCACCCTATGAGAACACTGAAGCTTTCTTT.

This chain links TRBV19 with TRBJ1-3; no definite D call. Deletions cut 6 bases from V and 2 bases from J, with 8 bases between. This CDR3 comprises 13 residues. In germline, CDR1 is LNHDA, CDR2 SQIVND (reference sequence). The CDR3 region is CASRTSAGNTIYF. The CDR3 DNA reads TGTGCCAGTAGAACCAGCGCTGGAAACACCATATATTTT.

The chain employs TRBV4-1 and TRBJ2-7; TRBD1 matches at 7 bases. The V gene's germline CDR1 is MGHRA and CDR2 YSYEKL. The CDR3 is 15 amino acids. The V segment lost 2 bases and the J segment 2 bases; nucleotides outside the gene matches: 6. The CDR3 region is CASSQQTGPAYEQYF. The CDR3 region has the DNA TGCGCCAGCAGCCAACAGACAGGGCCGGCCTACGAGCAGTACTTC.

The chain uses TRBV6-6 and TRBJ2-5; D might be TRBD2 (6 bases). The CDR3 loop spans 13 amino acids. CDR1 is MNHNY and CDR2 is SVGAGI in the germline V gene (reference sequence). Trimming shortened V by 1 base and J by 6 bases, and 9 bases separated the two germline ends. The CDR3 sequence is CASSYWEEQTQYF. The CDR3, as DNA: TGTGCCAGCAGTTACTGGGAGGAGCAGACCCAGTACTTC.

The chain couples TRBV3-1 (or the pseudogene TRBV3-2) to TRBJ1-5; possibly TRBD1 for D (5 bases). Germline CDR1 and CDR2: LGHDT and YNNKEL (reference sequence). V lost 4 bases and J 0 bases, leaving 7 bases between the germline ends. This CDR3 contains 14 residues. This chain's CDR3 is CASSPDSSNQPQHF. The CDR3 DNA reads TGTGCCAGCAGCCCAGACAGTAGCAATCAGCCCCAGCATTTT.

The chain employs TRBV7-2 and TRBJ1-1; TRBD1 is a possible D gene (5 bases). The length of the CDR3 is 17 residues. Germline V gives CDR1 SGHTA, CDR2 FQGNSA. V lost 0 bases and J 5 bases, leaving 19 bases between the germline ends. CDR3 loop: CASSLATLGGVGTEAFF. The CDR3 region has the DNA TGTGCCAGCAGCTTAGCGACTCTGGGGGGAGTTGGTACTGAAGCTTTCTTT.

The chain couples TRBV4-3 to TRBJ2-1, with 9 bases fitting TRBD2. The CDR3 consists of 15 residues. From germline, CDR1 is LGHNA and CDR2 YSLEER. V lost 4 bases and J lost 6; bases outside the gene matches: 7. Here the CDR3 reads CASSPRTSVANEQFF. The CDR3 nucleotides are TGCGCCAGCAGCCCACGGACTAGCGTCGCCAATGAGCAGTTCTTC.

As DNA, the CDR3 is TGTGCCAGCAGCAGAGCGGGAGCCGGCACCGGGGAGCTGTTTTTT. Translation gives CASSRAGAGTGELFF. The rearrangement links TRBV9 to TRBJ2-2, with 8 bases fitting TRBD2. Per the germline V gene, CDR1 is SGDLS and CDR2 is YYNGEE. The CDR3 length is 15 residues. V lost 4 bases, J lost 4 bases, and 6 bases stayed unmatched.

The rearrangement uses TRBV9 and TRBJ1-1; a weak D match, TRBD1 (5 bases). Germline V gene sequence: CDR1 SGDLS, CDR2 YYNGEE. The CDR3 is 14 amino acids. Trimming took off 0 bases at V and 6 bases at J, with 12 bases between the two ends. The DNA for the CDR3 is TGTGCCAGCAGCGTAGGTGGGAGGGACGCTGAAGCTTTCTTT. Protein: CASSVGGRDAEAFF.